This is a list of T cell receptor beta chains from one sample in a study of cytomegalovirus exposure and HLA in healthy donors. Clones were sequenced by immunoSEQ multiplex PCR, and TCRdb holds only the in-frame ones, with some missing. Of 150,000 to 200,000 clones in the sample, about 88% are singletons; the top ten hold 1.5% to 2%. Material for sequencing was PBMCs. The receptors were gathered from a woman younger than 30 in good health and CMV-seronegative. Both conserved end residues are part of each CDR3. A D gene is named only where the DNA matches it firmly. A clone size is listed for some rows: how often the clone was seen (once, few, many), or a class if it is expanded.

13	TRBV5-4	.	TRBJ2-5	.	CASSIAMQETQYF	TGTGCCAGCAGCATCGCGATGCAAGAGACCCAGTACTTC
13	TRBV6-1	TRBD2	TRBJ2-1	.	CASRKRGIHEQFF	TGTGCCAGCAGAAAGCGGGGGATCCATGAGCAGTTCTTC
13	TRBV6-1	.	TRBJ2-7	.	CASSEARRYEQYF	TGTGCCAGCAGTGAAGCCCGGAGATACGAGCAGTACTTC
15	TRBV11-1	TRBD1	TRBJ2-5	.	CASSLDRVSRETQYF	TGTGCCAGCAGCTTGGACAGGGTGTCGAGAGAGACCCAGTACTTC
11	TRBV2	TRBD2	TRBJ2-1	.	CASSSGNEQFF	TGTGCCAGTTCTAGCGGCAATGAGCAGTTCTTC
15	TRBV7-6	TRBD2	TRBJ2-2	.	CASSFGTSGTGELFF	TGTGCCAGCAGCTTCGGTACTAGCGGTACCGGGGAGCTGTTTTTT
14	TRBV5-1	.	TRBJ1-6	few	CASSPEVYNSPLHF	TGCGCCAGCAGCCCGGAGGTTTATAATTCACCCCTCCACTTT
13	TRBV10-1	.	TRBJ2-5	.	CASSGRLGETQYF	TGCGCCAGCAGTGGAAGACTAGGGGAGACCCAGTACTTC
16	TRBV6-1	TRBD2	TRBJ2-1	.	CASSALRRGTYNEQFF	TGTGCCAGCAGTGCCCTGAGGCGGGGGACCTACAATGAGCAGTTCTTC
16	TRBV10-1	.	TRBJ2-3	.	CASSVAQALSTDTQYF	TGCGCCAGCAGTGTCGCCCAAGCCTTGAGCACAGATACGCAGTATTTT
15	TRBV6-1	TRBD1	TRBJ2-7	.	CASSEVTGATDEQYF	TGTGCCAGCAGTGAAGTGACAGGGGCGACGGACGAGCAGTACTTC
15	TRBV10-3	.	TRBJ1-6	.	CATKDSSSYNSPLHF	TGTGCCACCAAAGACAGCAGCTCCTATAATTCACCCCTCCACTTT
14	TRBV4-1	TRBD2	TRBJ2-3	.	CASSHPGLGDTQYF	TGCGCCAGCAGCCACCCGGGACTAGGAGATACGCAGTATTTT
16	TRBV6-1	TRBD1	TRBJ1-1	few	CASSEAETGGNTEAFF	TGTGCCAGCAGTGAAGCCGAGACAGGGGGGAACACTGAAGCTTTCTTT
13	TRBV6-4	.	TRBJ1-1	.	CASSEGTNTEAFF	TGTGCCAGCAGTGAGGGGACTAACACTGAAGCTTTCTTT